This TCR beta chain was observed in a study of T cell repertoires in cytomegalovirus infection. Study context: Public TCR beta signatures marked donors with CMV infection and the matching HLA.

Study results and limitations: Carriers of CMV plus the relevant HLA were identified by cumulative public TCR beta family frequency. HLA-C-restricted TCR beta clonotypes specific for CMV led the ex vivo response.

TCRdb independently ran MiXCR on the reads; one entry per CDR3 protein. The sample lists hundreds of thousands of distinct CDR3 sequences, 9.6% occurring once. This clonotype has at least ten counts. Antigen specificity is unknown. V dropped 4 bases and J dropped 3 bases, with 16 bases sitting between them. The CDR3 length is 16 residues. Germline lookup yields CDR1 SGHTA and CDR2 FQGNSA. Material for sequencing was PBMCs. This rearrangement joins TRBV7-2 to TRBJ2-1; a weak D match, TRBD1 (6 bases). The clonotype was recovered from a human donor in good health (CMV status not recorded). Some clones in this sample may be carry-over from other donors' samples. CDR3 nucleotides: TGTGCCAGCAGCTACCGTCCTCGGGACAACTACAATGAGCAGTTCTTC. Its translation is CASSYRPRDNYNEQFF.